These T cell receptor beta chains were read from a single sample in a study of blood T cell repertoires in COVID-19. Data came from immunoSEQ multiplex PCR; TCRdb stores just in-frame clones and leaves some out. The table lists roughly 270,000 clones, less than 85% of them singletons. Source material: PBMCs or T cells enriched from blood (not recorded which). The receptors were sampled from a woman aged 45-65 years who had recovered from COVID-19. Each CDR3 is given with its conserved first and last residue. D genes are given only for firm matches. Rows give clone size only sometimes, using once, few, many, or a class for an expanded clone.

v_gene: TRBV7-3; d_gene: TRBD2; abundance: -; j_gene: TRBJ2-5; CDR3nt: TGTGCCAGCAGCCTTGGACTAGCTGAGACCCAGTACTTC; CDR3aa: CASSLGLAETQYF
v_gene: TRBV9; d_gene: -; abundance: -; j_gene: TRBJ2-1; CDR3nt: TGTGCCAGCAGCGACGAAGGAGAATATGAGCAGTTCTTC; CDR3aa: CASSDEGEYEQFF
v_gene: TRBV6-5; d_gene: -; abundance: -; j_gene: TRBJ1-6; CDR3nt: TGTGCCAGCAGTCTCGAGGGTTCACCCCTCCACTTT; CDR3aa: CASSLEGSPLHF
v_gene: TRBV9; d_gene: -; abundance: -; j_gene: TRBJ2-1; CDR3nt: TGTGCCAGCAGCGGGGGACTCCCGTACAATGAGCAGTTCTTC; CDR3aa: CASSGGLPYNEQFF
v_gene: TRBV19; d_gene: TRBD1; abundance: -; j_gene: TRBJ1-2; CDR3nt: TGTGCCAGCAAGACAGGGGGCGGCTATGGCTACACCTTC; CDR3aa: CASKTGGGYGYTF
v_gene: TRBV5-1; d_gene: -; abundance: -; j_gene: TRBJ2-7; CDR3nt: TGCGCCAGCAGCTCACAGGGCTACGAGCAGTACTTC; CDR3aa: CASSSQGYEQYF
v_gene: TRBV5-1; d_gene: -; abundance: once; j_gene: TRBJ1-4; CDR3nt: TGCGCCAGCAGCTTGACAGGCCCGAATGAAAAACTGTTTTTT; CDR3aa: CASSLTGPNEKLFF
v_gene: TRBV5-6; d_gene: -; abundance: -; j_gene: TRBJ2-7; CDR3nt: TGTGCCAGCAGCCCATTACAGGTTGGGCCCTACGAGCAGTACTTC; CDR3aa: CASSPLQVGPYEQYF
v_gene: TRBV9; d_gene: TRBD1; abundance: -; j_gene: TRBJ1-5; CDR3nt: TGTGCCAGCAGCGCCGCCCGAGGGGGCGGGCAGCCCCAGCATTTT; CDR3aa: CASSAARGGGQPQHF
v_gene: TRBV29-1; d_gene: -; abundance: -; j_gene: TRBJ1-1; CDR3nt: TGCAGCGTGCACACCCTTAACACTGAAGCTTTCTTT; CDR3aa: CSVHTLNTEAFF
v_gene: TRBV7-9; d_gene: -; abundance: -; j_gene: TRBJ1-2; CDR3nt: TGTGCCAGCAGCATCGGACAGAGCTTCGACTATGGCTACACCTTC; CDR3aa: CASSIGQSFDYGYTF
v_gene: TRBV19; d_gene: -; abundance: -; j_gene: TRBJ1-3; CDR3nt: TGTGCCAGCCTTACCCTGACACAGGCGAGCTCTGGAAACACCATATATTTT; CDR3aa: CASLTLTQASSGNTIYF
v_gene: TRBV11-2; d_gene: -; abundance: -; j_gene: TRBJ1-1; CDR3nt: TGTGCCAGCAGCTTAGGAGACAGCACCTCAAACACTGAAGCTTTCTTT; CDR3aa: CASSLGDSTSNTEAFF
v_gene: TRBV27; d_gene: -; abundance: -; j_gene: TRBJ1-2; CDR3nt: TGTGCCAGCAGTTCCCAAATCGGGAGTAGGAACTATGGCTACACCTTC; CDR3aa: CASSSQIGSRNYGYTF
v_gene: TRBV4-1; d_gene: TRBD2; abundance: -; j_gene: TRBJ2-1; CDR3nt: TGCGCCAGCAGCCAGACCCCTCTGACTAGCGGGAGCAATGAGCAGTTCTTC; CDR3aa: CASSQTPLTSGSNEQFF
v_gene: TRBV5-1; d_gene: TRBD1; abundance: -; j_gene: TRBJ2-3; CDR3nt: TGCGCCAGCACAGAACAGGGGACAGATACGCAGTATTTT; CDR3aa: CASTEQGTDTQYF
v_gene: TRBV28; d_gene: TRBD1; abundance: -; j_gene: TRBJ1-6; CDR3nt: TGTGCCAGCATCACAGGGGGCGCGTCCTATAATTCACCCCTCCACTTT; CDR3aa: CASITGGASYNSPLHF
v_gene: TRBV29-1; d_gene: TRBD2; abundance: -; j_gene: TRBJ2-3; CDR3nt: TGCAGCGCCTCGACTAGCGGATACACAGATACGCAGTATTTT; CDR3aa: CSASTSGYTDTQYF
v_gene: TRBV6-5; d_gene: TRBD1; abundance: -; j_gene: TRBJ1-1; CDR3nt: TGTGCCAGACGAGACAGGGGGTACACTGAAGCTTTCTTT; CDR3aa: CARRDRGYTEAFF
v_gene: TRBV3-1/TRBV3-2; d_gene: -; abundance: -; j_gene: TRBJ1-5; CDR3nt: TGTGCCAGCAGCCAAGGGCCGAATCAGCCCCAGCATTTT; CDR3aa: CASSQGPNQPQHF
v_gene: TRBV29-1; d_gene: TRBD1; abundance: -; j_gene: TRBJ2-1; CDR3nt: TGCAGCGGCAAACAGGGGCCCAATGAGCAGTTCTTC; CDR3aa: CSGKQGPNEQFF
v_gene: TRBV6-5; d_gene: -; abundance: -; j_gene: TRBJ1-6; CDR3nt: TGTGCCAGCAGTTACTCTCCCGCAGGAGGCTCACCCCTCCACTTT; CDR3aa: CASSYSPAGGSPLHF
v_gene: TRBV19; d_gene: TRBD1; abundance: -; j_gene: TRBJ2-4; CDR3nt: TGTGCCAGTAGTCCCTCCCGACAGGGGTATTCGGTAGCCAAAAACATTCAGTACTTC; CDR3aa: CASSPSRQGYSVAKNIQYF
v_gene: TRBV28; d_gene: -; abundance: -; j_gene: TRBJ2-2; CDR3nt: TGTGCCAGCAGTTTAAATCTGAACACCGGGGAGCTGTTTTTT; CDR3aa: CASSLNLNTGELFF
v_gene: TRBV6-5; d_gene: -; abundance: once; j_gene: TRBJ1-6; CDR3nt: TGTGCCAGCAGATCAACAGGGATTTCACCCCTCCACTTT; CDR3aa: CASRSTGISPLHF
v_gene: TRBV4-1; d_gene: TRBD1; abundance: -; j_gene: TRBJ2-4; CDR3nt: TGCGCCAGCAGCCGAGCGACAGGGGAGGAAAGCATTCAGTACTTC; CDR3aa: CASSRATGEESIQYF
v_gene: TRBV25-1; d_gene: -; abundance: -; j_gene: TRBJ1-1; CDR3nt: TGTGCCAGCAGTGCAGGGGAAGCTGAAGCTTTCTTT; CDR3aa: CASSAGEAEAFF
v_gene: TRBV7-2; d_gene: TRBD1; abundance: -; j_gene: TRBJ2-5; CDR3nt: TGTGCCAGCAGCCGCGCCCCGGGACAGGTGGGAGAGACCCAGTACTTC; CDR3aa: CASSRAPGQVGETQYF
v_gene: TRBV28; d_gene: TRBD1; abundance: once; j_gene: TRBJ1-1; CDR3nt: TGTGCCAGCAGTTTACATCAGGGGGTGAACACTGAAGCTTTCTTT; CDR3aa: CASSLHQGVNTEAFF
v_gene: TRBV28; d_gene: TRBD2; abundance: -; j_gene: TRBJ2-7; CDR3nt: TGTGCCAGCATCAAGCGGGGGGCATTCCCCTACGAGCAGTACTTC; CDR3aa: CASIKRGAFPYEQYF
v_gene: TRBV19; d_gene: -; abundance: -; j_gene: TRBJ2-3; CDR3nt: TGTGCCAGTAGTGGAAGGGGTAGCACAGATACGCAGTATTTT; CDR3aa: CASSGRGSTDTQYF
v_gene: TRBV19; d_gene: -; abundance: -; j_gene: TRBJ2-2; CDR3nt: TGTGCCAGTGCGAAGACACCCAGTACCGGGGAGCTGTTTTTT; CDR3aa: CASAKTPSTGELFF
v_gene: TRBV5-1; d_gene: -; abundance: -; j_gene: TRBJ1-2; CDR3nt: TGCGCCAGCAGCTTGGGGCCCGGGAATGGCTACACCTTC; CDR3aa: CASSLGPGNGYTF
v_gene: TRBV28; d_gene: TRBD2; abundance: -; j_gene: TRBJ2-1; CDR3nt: TGTGCCAGCAGTTTTGGGGGGGTGAACAATGAGCAGTTCTTC; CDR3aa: CASSFGGVNNEQFF
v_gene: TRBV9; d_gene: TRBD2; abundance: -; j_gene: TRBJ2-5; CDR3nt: TGTGCCAGCAGCACCACTAGCGACCAAGAGACCCAGTACTTC; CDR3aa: CASSTTSDQETQYF
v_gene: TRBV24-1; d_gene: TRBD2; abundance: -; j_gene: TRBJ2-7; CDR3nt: TGTGCCACCAGTGACTCCGCGTCCCTTAGCGGGCTCACTTACGAGCAGTACTTC; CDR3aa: CATSDSASLSGLTYEQYF
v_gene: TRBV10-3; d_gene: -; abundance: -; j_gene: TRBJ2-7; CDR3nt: TGTGCCATCAGTGGGGGCAGCTCCTACGAGCAGTACTTC; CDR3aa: CAISGGSSYEQYF
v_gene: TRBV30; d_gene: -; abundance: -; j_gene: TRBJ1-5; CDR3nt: TGTGCCTGGAATCTCGGGACTAACAATCAGCCCCAGCATTTT; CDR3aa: CAWNLGTNNQPQHF
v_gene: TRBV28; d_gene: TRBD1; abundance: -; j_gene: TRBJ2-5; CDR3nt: TGTGCCAGCAGTTTTTTGCCGACAGGGGAGGAGACCCAGTACTTC; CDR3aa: CASSFLPTGEETQYF
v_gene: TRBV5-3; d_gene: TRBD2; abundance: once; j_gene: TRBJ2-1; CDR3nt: TGTGCCAGAAGCTACCTAGCGGGAGGCTCCTACAATGAGCAGTTCTTC; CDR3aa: CARSYLAGGSYNEQFF
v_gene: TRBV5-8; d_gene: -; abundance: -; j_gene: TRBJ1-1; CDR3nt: TGTGCCAGCAGCTTGGCCGGGGGAGCTTTCTTT; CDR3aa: CASSLAGGAFF
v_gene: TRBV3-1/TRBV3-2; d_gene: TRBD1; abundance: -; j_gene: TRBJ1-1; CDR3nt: TGTGCCGGACTGTTGACAGGGCTGAACACTGAAGCTTTCTTT; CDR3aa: CAGLLTGLNTEAFF
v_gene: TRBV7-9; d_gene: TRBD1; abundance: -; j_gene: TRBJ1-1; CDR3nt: TGTGCCAGCAGCCGTTCCCCGGGACAGGGTGGGATTAGGACTGAAGCTTTCTTT; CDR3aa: CASSRSPGQGGIRTEAFF
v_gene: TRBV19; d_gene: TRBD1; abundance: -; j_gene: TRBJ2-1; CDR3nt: TGTGCCAGTACCCCCGGACAGGGCGACTTTAACTCCTACAATGAGCAGTTCTTC; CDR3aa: CASTPGQGDFNSYNEQFF
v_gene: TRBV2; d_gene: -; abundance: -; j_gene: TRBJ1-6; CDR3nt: TGTGCCAGCATTCACCGGGTGGGGCATGGTTCACCCCTCCACTTT; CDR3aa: CASIHRVGHGSPLHF
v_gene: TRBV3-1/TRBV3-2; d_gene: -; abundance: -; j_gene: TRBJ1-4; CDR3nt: TGTGCCAGCAGCCAAGAGTCAGGTGAAAATGAAAAACTGTTTTTT; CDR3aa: CASSQESGENEKLFF
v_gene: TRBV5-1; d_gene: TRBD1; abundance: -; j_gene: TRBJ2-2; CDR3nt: TGCGCCAGCAGCTTGGGAGGGGGCAGGACCGGGGAGCTGTTTTTT; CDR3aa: CASSLGGGRTGELFF